The 13 T cell receptor beta chains below were found in one sample sequenced in a study of metastatic and nonmetastatic thyroid tumors. Prior to thyroid surgery, none of the patients had received any treatment. TCRdb reprocessed the PCR reads using MiXCR. The sample carries 30,000 to 35,000 clones, about 32% recorded once. Sequenced: blood. The receptors come from a female donor with papillary thyroid cancer or a benign thyroid nodule (not recorded which). Some clones in this sample may be carry-over from other donors' samples.

In regard to this clone: The junction departs from germline at one end; a sequencing error may be responsible. The rearrangement links TRBV9 to TRBJ1-1; D is ambiguous. The CDR3 extends over 12 amino acids. Germline CDR1 is SGDLS and CDR2 is YYNGEE. The CDR3 DNA is TGCGCCTGCGGGCGACTGAACACTGAAGCTTTCTTT. It encodes CACGRLNTEAFF.

This clone has ten or more counts. This sequence joins TRBV2 and TRBJ1-5; TRBD1 matches at 8 bases. The germline V gene encodes CDR1 SNHLY and CDR2 FYNNEI. This CDR3 is built from 16 residues. With 4 bases clipped from V and 2 bases from J, the junction kept 7 bases outside the gene matches. CDR3 in amino acids: CASSGDRGIGNQPQHF. In DNA, the CDR3 is TGTGCCAGCAGTGGAGACAGGGGAATAGGCAATCAGCCCCAGCATTTT.

This clone has at least ten counts. This chain uses TRBV7-2 with TRBJ2-1; D not resolved. V was cut by 1 base and J by 2 bases, with 12 bases left in between. Germline V gene data show CDR1 as SGHTA and CDR2 as FQGNSA. The CDR3 totals 16 residues. CDR3 in DNA: TGTGCCAGCAGCTTAGTTGGGTTAGGGCCCTACAATGAGCAGTTCTTC. This codes for CASSLVGLGPYNEQFF.

A word on this clone: An end of the junction differs from the germline gene, which may be a read error. The rearrangement links TRBV19 to TRBJ2-6; D is possibly TRBD2 (5 bases). The CDR3 loop spans 15 amino acids. Germline values: CDR1 LNHDA, CDR2 SQIVND (reference sequence). The DNA for the CDR3 is TGTGCCAGCAATCGGGAACTCTCTGGGTCCAACGTCCTGACTTTC. Protein product: CASNRELSGSNVLTF.

This clone was detected once. Because the CDR3 is missing its conserved closing phenylalanine or tryptophan, this is likely a read error. Because the CDR3's place on the DNA is in doubt, the DNA is left out and the CDR3 is given as listed by TCRdb. CDR3 residues: CSTSRPGQGTEPHL. The chain recombines TRBV15 with TRBJ2-7; the table calls TRBD1, which could not be checked here. The CDR3 extends over 14 residues, inclusive of both ends. Germline assignment: CDR1 LNHNV and CDR2 YYDKDF (reference sequence).

This clone was seen ten or more times. The chain joins TRBV6-5 to TRBJ2-3; the match to TRBD2 covers 9 bases. V was clipped by 7 bases and J by 0 bases; unmatched bases: 11. The germline gives CDR1 MNHEY, CDR2 SVGAGI. The CDR3 consists of 17 residues. The CDR3 nucleotides are TGTGCCAGCACGATAGCGGGAGTGTCCCCTAGCACAGATACGCAGTATTTT. Amino acids: CASTIAGVSPSTDTQYF.

Relative to its sample, this clone is medium-sized. The V gene is TRBV6-1, the J gene TRBJ1-3; D gene unclear. Germline CDR1 reads MNHNS; CDR2 reads SASEGT. CDR3 size: 17 residues. Deletions cut 0 bases from V and 0 bases from J, with 12 bases between. The CDR3 sequence is CASSEAWTASSGNTIYF. CDR3 bases: TGTGCCAGCAGTGAAGCCTGGACGGCGAGCTCTGGAAACACCATATATTTT.

V is TRBV20-1 and J is TRBJ1-1, with 8 positions matching TRBD1. This CDR3 is built from 14 residues. Germline assignment: CDR1 DFQATT and CDR2 SNEGSKA (reference sequence). V was clipped by 4 bases and J by 1 base; unmatched bases: 5. Here the CDR3 DNA reads TGCAGTGCTATCCCCGACAGGGGGAACACTGAAGCTTTCTTT. It translates to CSAIPDRGNTEAFF.

A remark on this clone: A much bigger clone sits one base away, suggesting this may be a read error. This rearrangement joins TRBV27 to TRBJ2-1; tentative D call: TRBD2 (5 bases). V was clipped by 5 bases and J by 1 base, with 12 bases between them. Germline loops: CDR1 MNHEY, CDR2 SMNVEV (reference sequence). The CDR3 totals 15 residues. The CDR3 coding sequence is TGTGCCAGCAGTCTTAGAGGGTCTTCCTACAATGAGCAGTTCTTC. This encodes CASSLRGSSYNEQFF.

The J gene is TRBJ2-2, the V gene TRBV5-4, with D perhaps TRBD1 (5 bases). V was trimmed by 4 bases and J by 3 bases, leaving 16 bases between them. The CDR3 has 16 amino acids. Germline V gene sequence: CDR1 SGHNT, CDR2 YYREEE (reference sequence). The CDR3, as DNA: TGTGCCAGCAGCCCTGGGGCTAGGGTCGACACCGGGGAGCTGTTTTTT. Its translation: CASSPGARVDTGELFF.

The chain couples TRBV19 to TRBJ2-1, with D perhaps matching TRBD2 (6 bases). V was shortened by 7 bases and J by 4 bases, with 8 bases between the two germline ends. The germline V gene has CDR1 LNHDA and CDR2 SQIVND (reference sequence). CDR3 length equals 12 residues. The CDR3: CASTSGYNEQFF. CDR3 bases: TGTGCCAGTACGAGCGGGTACAATGAGCAGTTCTTC.

This clone came up a few times. The V call is TRBV7-3, the J call TRBJ1-1, with TRBD1 matching over 7 bases. Germline V lookup: CDR1 SGHTA, CDR2 FQGTGA. This CDR3 has 12 amino acids. Germline trimming cut 5 bases from V and 8 bases from J; bases unmatched to any gene: 5. This chain's CDR3 is CASSRGTAEAFF. The CDR3 bases are TGTGCCAGCAGCCGAGGGACAGCCGAAGCTTTCTTT.

This chain connects TRBV30 to TRBJ2-7, with D maybe TRBD2 (5 bases). The germline V gene has CDR1 GTSNPN and CDR2 SVGIG (reference sequence). The CDR3 runs 12 residues. V was pared by 5 bases and J by 4 bases, with 12 bases between. CDR3 DNA: TGTGCCTGGGGGCAGGACTTTTACGAGCAGTACTTC. Amino acids: CAWGQDFYEQYF.